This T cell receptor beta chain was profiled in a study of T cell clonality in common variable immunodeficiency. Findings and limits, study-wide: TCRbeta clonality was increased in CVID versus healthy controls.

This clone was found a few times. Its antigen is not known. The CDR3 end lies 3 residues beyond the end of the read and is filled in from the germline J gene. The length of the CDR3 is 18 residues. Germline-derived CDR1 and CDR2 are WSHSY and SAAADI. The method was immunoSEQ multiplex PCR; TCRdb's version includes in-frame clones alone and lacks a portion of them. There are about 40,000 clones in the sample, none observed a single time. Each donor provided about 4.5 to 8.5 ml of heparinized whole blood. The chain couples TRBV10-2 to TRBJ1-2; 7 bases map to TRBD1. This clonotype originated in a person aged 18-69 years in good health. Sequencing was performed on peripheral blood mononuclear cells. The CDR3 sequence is CASSDLQTGSHLGGGYTF. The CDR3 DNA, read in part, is TGCGCCAGCAGTGACCTTCAGACAGGGTCTCATCTCGGCGGCGGC.